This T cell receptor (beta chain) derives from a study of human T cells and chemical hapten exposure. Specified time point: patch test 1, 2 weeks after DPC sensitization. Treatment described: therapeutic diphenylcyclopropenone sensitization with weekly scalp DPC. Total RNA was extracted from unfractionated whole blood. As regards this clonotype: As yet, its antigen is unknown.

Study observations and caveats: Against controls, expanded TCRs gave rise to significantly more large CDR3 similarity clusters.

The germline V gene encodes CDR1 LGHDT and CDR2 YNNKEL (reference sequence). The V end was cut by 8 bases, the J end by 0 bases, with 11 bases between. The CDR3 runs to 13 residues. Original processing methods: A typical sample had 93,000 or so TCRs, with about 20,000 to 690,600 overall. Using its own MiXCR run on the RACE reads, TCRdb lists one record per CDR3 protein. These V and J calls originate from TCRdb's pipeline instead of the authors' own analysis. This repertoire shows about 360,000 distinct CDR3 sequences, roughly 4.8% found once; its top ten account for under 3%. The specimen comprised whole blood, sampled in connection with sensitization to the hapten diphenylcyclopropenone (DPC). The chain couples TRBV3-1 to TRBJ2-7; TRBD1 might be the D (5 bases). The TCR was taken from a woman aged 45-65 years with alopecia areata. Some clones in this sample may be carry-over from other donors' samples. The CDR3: CASRAQVSYEQYF. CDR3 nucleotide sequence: TGTGCCAGCCGGGCACAGGTCTCCTACGAGCAGTACTTC.